This entry lists 20 T cell receptor beta chains sequenced from one sample in a study of Graves' ophthalmopathy and Graves' hyperthyroidism. From RNA, the CDR3 regions of TCR beta chains were amplified and sequenced. An initial RT-PCR round employing HTBI primers preceded a second-round multiplex PCR. TCRdb reprocessed the multiplex PCR reads via MiXCR and lists one record per CDR3 protein. The sample records about 390,000 distinct CDR3 sequences, about a sixth being singletons. The sequencing input was peripheral blood. The receptors shown here come from an adult woman with stable Graves' hyperthyroidism.

This clonotype was found many times. This sequence joins TRBV29-1 and TRBJ2-7; D gene uncertain. The V gene lost 4 bases and the J gene lost 0 bases, with 7 bases spanning the gap. Germline V gene data show CDR1 as SQVTM and CDR2 as ANQGSEA. The CDR3 is made up of 12 amino acids. The CDR3 spells CSVVANSYEQYF. The CDR3 DNA reads as TGCAGCGTTGTGGCCAACTCCTACGAGCAGTACTTC.

This clonotype occurred once. In DNA form, the CDR3 reads TGTGCCAGTAGCGGACACGGAAACTACGAGCAGTACTTC. Protein: CASSGHGNYEQYF. The chain uses TRBV19 and TRBJ2-7; the D gene is possibly TRBD1 (5 bases). This CDR3 comprises 13 residues. The germline gives CDR1 LNHDA, CDR2 SQIVND (reference sequence). Trimming stripped 6 bases from V and 3 bases from J, with 12 bases between.

The sample holds many counts of this clonotype. CDR3 region: CASRKTDSYEQYF. The CDR3 DNA sequence: TGTGCCAGCAGGAAAACAGACAGCTACGAGCAGTACTTC. J is TRBJ2-7 and V is TRBV6-1; possibly TRBD1 for D (5 bases). The CDR3 sequence is 13 residues long. The germline gives CDR1 MNHNS, CDR2 SASEGT. Trimming pared 6 bases from V and 3 bases from J, leaving 12 bases between.

This clonotype was observed many times. The chain couples TRBV27 to TRBJ1-6; maybe TRBD1 (6 bases). This CDR3 is 13 amino acids long. V lost 6 bases and J 8 bases, leaving 11 bases between the germline ends. Germline CDR1 is MNHEY and CDR2 is SMNVEV (reference sequence). The CDR3 DNA reads as TGTGCCAGCAGCTGGGGGCGTCATTCACCCCTCCACTTT. This codes for CASSWGRHSPLHF.

This clonotype was counted at least ten times. This chain joins TRBV7-2 and TRBJ2-5; no reliable D call. V was trimmed by 5 bases and J by 4 bases, leaving 5 bases between them. Germline CDR1 SGHTA, CDR2 FQGNSA. The CDR3 is 11 amino acids. CDR3 sequence: CASSQSETQYF. Here the CDR3 DNA reads TGTGCCAGCAGCCAATCAGAGACCCAGTACTTC.

In the case of this clonotype: At one end, the junction sequence differs from germline, possibly due to a read error. The chain couples TRBV20-1 to TRBJ1-5; D unclear. The CDR3 spans 13 residues. Looked up from germline, CDR1 is DFQATT and CDR2 is SNEGSKA (reference sequence). Here the CDR3 reads CSATRVSNQPQHF. In nucleotides, the CDR3 is TGCAGTGCGACCCGGGTCAGCAATCAGCCTCAGCATTTT.

This clonotype was seen at least ten times. This chain joins TRBV11-1 and TRBJ1-1; no clear D gene. Germline V CDR1 and CDR2: SGHAT, FQDESV (reference sequence). The V gene lost 6 bases and the J gene lost 6 bases, with 23 bases spanning the gap. The CDR3 length is 16 residues. This CDR3 reads CASRWAHGRGSSEAFF. The CDR3 DNA follows: TGTGCCAGCAGGTGGGCGCATGGCCGGGGATCCTCTGAAGCTTTCTTT.

This clonotype was counted at least ten times. The chain employs TRBV6-1 and TRBJ2-5, with D tentatively TRBD1 (5 bases). Trimming removed 5 bases from V and 7 bases from J, with 11 bases in between. This CDR3 is 12 amino acids long. Looked up from germline, CDR1 is MNHNS and CDR2 is SASEGT. For the CDR3, the DNA is TGTGCCAGCAGTTCGGACACCGCGACCCAGTACTTC. This translates into CASSSDTATQYF.

This clonotype was picked up many times. The chain carries TRBV24-1 and TRBJ1-5, with TRBD1 identical over 10 bases. Germline loops: CDR1 KGHDR, CDR2 SFDVKD. Trimming at V came to 4 bases and at J to 3 bases, leaving 5 bases not matched to a gene. This CDR3 has 16 amino acids. The CDR3 bases are TGTGCCACCAGTGACCCCGGGACAGGGGACAATCAGCCCCAGCATTTT. Encoded protein: CATSDPGTGDNQPQHF.

This clonotype was seen only a few times. The chain employs TRBV6-2 or TRBV6-3 and TRBJ2-1; 10 positions match TRBD1. With 8 bases clipped from V and 10 bases from J, the junction kept 23 bases outside the gene matches. The CDR3 totals 18 residues. Germline loops: CDR1 MNHEY, CDR2 SVGEGT. The CDR3 coding sequence is TGTGCCAGCGGAGTTACCAGCGGCGGGGACAGGGGAGGGGGAGAGCAGTTCTTC. Translating it yields CASGVTSGGDRGGGEQFF.

Ten or more counts support this clonotype. V and J are TRBV7-9 and TRBJ2-7; possible D gene TRBD1, 6 bases. Trimming shortened V by 5 bases and J by 5 bases, and 10 bases separated the two germline ends. CDR3 length equals 12 residues. The germline V gene encodes CDR1 SEHNR and CDR2 FQNEAQ (reference sequence). In DNA, the CDR3 is TGTGCCAGCAGCCACAGGGAGCACGAGCAGTACTTC. As protein: CASSHREHEQYF.

This clonotype has a count of ten or more. The gene calls are TRBV6-5 and TRBJ2-7; D remains ambiguous. Per germline, CDR1 MNHEY and CDR2 SVGAGI. Trimming cost V 2 bases and J 5 bases, with 13 bases left between them. The CDR3 has 14 residues. CDR3 nucleotides: TGTGCCAGCAGTTACCGTCCTATCCGGGACGAGCAGTACTTC. Translation: CASSYRPIRDEQYF.

This chain uses TRBV12-3 or TRBV12-4 with TRBJ1-1; D is unresolved. This CDR3 has 13 amino acids. Trimming left V 5 bases short and J 5 bases short, with 12 bases between. CDR3 protein: CASSPPVTTEAFF. For the CDR3, the DNA is TGTGCCAGCAGTCCCCCGGTTACTACTGAAGCTTTCTTT.

This clonotype was detected a few times. V gene TRBV5-1 combines with J gene TRBJ2-2, with TRBD1 as a possible D gene (6 bases). Germline lookup yields CDR1 SGHRS and CDR2 YFSETQ. The CDR3 length is 18 residues. With 0 bases removed from V and 7 bases from J, the gap between germline ends came to 22 bases. CDR3 in DNA: TGCGCCAGCAGCTTGGATCCCCGCGCAGGGGTGGGCCGCGGGGAGCTGTTTTTT. Its protein product is CASSLDPRAGVGRGELFF. Filled out from reference TRBV5-1 and TRBJ2-2, the complete variable domain reads KAGVTQTPRYLIKTRGQQVTLSCSPISGHRSVSWYQQTPGQGLQFLFEYFSETQRNKGNFPGRFSGRQFSNSRSEMNVSTLELGDSALYLCASSLDPRAGVGRGELFFGEGSRLTVL.

This clonotype was counted many times. The chain has TRBV4-1 and TRBJ2-7, with 10 bases fitting TRBD2. Germline CDR1 and CDR2: MGHRA and YSYEKL. V was pared by 3 bases and J by 3 bases, with 5 bases of the junction left unmatched. The CDR3 is made up of 15 amino acids. The CDR3 region is CASSHLTSGVYEQYF. The CDR3 DNA reads TGCGCCAGCAGCCACCTAACTAGCGGGGTCTACGAGCAGTACTTC.

This clonotype was found a few times. At one boundary the junction diverges from the germline segment, which might be a read error. The J gene is TRBJ1-5, the V gene TRBV6-2 or TRBV6-3, with a possible D match to TRBD1 (5 bases). From germline, CDR1 is MNHEY and CDR2 SVGEGT. This CDR3 spans 16 amino acids. This CDR3 reads CASSPSKRGGSQPRHF. The CDR3 nucleotides are TGTGCCAGCAGTCCATCCAAGAGGGGCGGGAGTCAGCCCCGGCATTTT.

This clonotype occurred a few times. V and J are TRBV18 and TRBJ1-1, with D uncertain. The V gene lost 3 bases and the J gene lost 4 bases, with 6 bases spanning the gap. Germline lookup yields CDR1 KGHSH and CDR2 LQKENI. The CDR3 is 12 amino acids. The CDR3 DNA reads TGTGCCAGCTCACCCTCTCTCACTGAAGCTTTCTTT. This sequence encodes CASSPSLTEAFF.

A single count supports this clonotype. A read error may be the cause here, since a much bigger clone is one base away. The V and J genes are TRBV7-9 and TRBJ2-4; no definite D call. CDR1 SEHNR and CDR2 FQNEAQ come from the germline V gene (reference sequence). This CDR3 contains 15 residues. The CDR3 nucleotides read TGTGTCAGCAGCCCCCCCGATGCACCCAAAAACATTCAGTACTTC. It codes for CVSSPPDAPKNIQYF.

This clonotype was detected ten times or more. This chain uses TRBV9 with TRBJ1-6, with D unresolved. The germline V and J ends were trimmed by 0 bases and 7 bases, with 14 bases remaining between them. Germline CDR1 reads SGDLS; CDR2 reads YYNGEE. The CDR3 runs to 16 residues. CDR3 loop: CASSVEADAGNSPLHF. For the CDR3, the DNA is TGTGCCAGCAGCGTAGAGGCGGATGCGGGGAATTCACCCCTCCACTTT.

The V gene is TRBV28, the J gene TRBJ1-3; a possible D gene is TRBD1 (5 bases). The germline V gene encodes CDR1 MDHEN and CDR2 SYDVKM. This CDR3 has 14 residues. V gave up 4 bases and J gave up 6 bases, with 13 bases separating them. Here the CDR3 DNA reads TGTGCCAGCAGTTCACCGACAGAGACAAACACCATATATTTT. Encoded protein: CASSSPTETNTIYF.